The rows below give T cell receptor beta chains drawn from one sample of a study of OX40 agonist ivuxolimab in advanced cancers. The repertoire was sequenced with immunoSEQ multiplex PCR; TCRdb's copy has only in-frame clones and lacks some. The sample lists about 36,000 clones; over 75% were seen once. The material sequenced was CD4+ or CD8+ T cells sorted from blood, taken in a trial of the OX40 agonist ivuxolimab. These receptor sequences come from an adult with an advanced solid tumor such as melanoma, head and neck, liver or kidney cancer. Each CDR3 is given with its conserved first and last residue. A D gene is named only where the DNA matches it firmly. Not all rows give a size; the values are once, few, many and, for expanded clones, a class.

clone size	D gene	J gene	V gene	CDR3 DNA	CDR3 protein
once	TRBD1	TRBJ2-2	TRBV6-5	TGTGCCAGCAGCACCGGGACAGGGGGCATCGGGGAGCTGTTTTTT	CASSTGTGGIGELFF
.	.	TRBJ1-2	TRBV19	TGTGCCAGTAGCCCCGTAGAAAACTATGGCTACACCTTC	CASSPVENYGYTF
.	.	TRBJ1-5	TRBV15	TGTGCCACCAGCAGAGCCGGGACATTAGGCAATCAGCCCCAGCATTTT	CATSRAGTLGNQPQHF
.	.	TRBJ1-5	TRBV19	TGTGCCAGTATTGGATATGGCAATCAGCCCCAGCATTTT	CASIGYGNQPQHF
.	TRBD2	TRBJ2-2	TRBV4-1	TGCGCCAGCAGCCAAGTTTTAGCGGGAGGGTCGAACACCGGGGAGCTGTTTTTT	CASSQVLAGGSNTGELFF
.	.	TRBJ2-1	TRBV21-1	TGTGCCAGAGATACAGCCGCCGACAGAGTATACAATGAGCAGTTCTTC	CARDTAADRVYNEQFF
.	TRBD2	TRBJ2-2	TRBV7-9	TGTGCCAGCAGCTTACTAGCGGGGGGCCCTGGGGAGCTGTTTTTT	CASSLLAGGPGELFF
.	TRBD1	TRBJ1-1	TRBV9	TGTGCCAGCAGCGGGGGACAGGGTGAAGCTTTCTTT	CASSGGQGEAFF
.	TRBD2	TRBJ2-1	TRBV28	TGTGCCAGCAGTTTTCCTAGCGGGCTACGGGGTGAGCAGTTCTTC	CASSFPSGLRGEQFF
.	.	TRBJ2-7	TRBV6-1	TGTGCCAGCAACCCAGGTGCAGGCTACGAGCAGTACTTC	CASNPGAGYEQYF
.	TRBD2	TRBJ2-7	TRBV29-1	TGCAGCGTTTTCGGACTAGCGGGAGAGACGGGCTACGAGCAGTACTTC	CSVFGLAGETGYEQYF
once	.	TRBJ2-2	TRBV5-4	TGTGCCAGCAGCTTGGATTTGGGCTCGGGCACCGGGGAGCTGTTTTTT	CASSLDLGSGTGELFF
.	.	TRBJ2-5	TRBV6-5	TGTGCCAGCAGTTACTTGGGGGAGTTCCAAGAGACCCAGTACTTC	CASSYLGEFQETQYF
once	.	TRBJ1-2	TRBV29-1	TGCAGCGGTGAATGGGGGGGGCGTGGCTACACCTTC	CSGEWGGRGYTF
.	TRBD1	TRBJ1-2	TRBV19	TGTGCCAGTAGATCGGGGACAGTTCGCTATGGCTACACCTTC	CASRSGTVRYGYTF
.	TRBD2	TRBJ2-7	TRBV28	TGTGCCAGCAGTCGGAACAGGGTACTAGCGGGGTCCTACGAGCAGTACTTC	CASSRNRVLAGSYEQYF
few	TRBD1	TRBJ2-7	TRBV27	TGTGCCAGCAGCTCGACAGGGGGCTATAGCGAGCAGTACTTC	CASSSTGGYSEQYF
.	.	TRBJ2-7	TRBV4-1	TGCGCCAGCAGCCAAGATCTATGGTGGGCCTACGAGCAGTACTTC	CASSQDLWWAYEQYF
.	.	TRBJ2-7	TRBV11-2	TGTGCCAGCAGCTTAGCCTTAGAGGGGATTTTGTACGAGCAGTACTTC	CASSLALEGILYEQYF
once	TRBD1	TRBJ2-3	TRBV28	TGTGCCAGCAGTTCTGGACAGGGCGAAGATACGCAGTATTTT	CASSSGQGEDTQYF
.	TRBD2	TRBJ2-1	TRBV4-1	TGCGCCAGCGCTACTAGCGGGAGTTTCTATGAGCAGTTCTTC	CASATSGSFYEQFF
.	.	TRBJ2-7	TRBV4-1	TGCGCCAGCAGCCAAGAGCGAAACGAGCAGTACTTC	CASSQERNEQYF
.	TRBD1	TRBJ2-5	TRBV28	TGTGCCAGCAGTTTAATTACAGGGGGCCAAGAGACCCAGTACTTC	CASSLITGGQETQYF
once	TRBD1	TRBJ1-2	TRBV13	TGCGCCAGCAGCTTAGAGGAAGGGGGCATCTATGGCTACACCTTC	CASSLEEGGIYGYTF
.	.	TRBJ2-7	TRBV7-9	TGTGCCAGCAGCTTAGAATCCTACTACGAGCAGTACTTC	CASSLESYYEQYF
.	TRBD1	TRBJ1-6	TRBV11-2	TGTGCCAGCAGCCCTACTACGGACAGGGTGAATTCACCCCTCCACTTT	CASSPTTDRVNSPLHF
.	TRBD2	TRBJ2-7	TRBV5-4	TGTGCCAGCAGCTTGATGGGCGGGAGCTTGGTCGAGCAGTACTTC	CASSLMGGSLVEQYF
once	.	TRBJ1-1	TRBV6-6	TGTGCCAGCAGTTACATTGGGTTGGACACTGAAGCTTTCTTT	CASSYIGLDTEAFF
.	.	TRBJ2-1	TRBV6-5	TGTGCCAGCAGTTACTCGATGGTGTACAATGAGCAGTTCTTC	CASSYSMVYNEQFF
.	.	TRBJ2-1	TRBV5-6	TGTGCCAGCAGCTTGTTGAGTGAGCAGTTCTTC	CASSLLSEQFF
.	TRBD2	TRBJ2-1	TRBV2	TGTGCCAGCCGCACTAGCGGGGCCTACAATGAGCAGTTCTTC	CASRTSGAYNEQFF
.	.	TRBJ2-2	TRBV6-5	TGTGCCAGCAGTTACTCGAATCAATACACCGGGGAGCTGTTTTTT	CASSYSNQYTGELFF
medium-sized	.	TRBJ1-1	TRBV28	TGTGCCAGCAGTTCGGCAGCTGGAATGAACACTGAAGCTTTCTTT	CASSSAAGMNTEAFF
.	TRBD2	TRBJ2-7	TRBV7-9	TGTGCCAGCAGCTCAGCGGACAGGGGGACTAGCGGGAGCCGGTACGAGCAGTACTTC	CASSSADRGTSGSRYEQYF
.	TRBD2	TRBJ2-1	TRBV2	TGTGCCAGCAGCCCTTTACCGGGACTAGCGTTAGCCTACAATGAGCAGTTCTTC	CASSPLPGLALAYNEQFF
.	.	TRBJ2-5	TRBV27	TGTGCCAGCAGTTTTAGGGGACATCTGCAAGAGACCCAGTACTTC	CASSFRGHLQETQYF
.	.	TRBJ1-5	TRBV4-1	TGCGCCAGCAGCCAAGAGGGGATAACGGATCAGCCCCAGCATTTT	CASSQEGITDQPQHF
few	TRBD2	TRBJ2-7	TRBV4-2	TGTGCCAGCAGCCAAGATATAACTAGCGGGGGGCTCTACGAGCAGTACTTC	CASSQDITSGGLYEQYF
.	TRBD1	TRBJ2-1	TRBV15	TGTGCCACCAGCAGAGATAGAGGGGGCGACTACAATGAGCAGTTCTTC	CATSRDRGGDYNEQFF
.	.	TRBJ2-7	TRBV27	TGTGCCAGCAGTCCCCACCCGGGACCTACCTACGAGCAGTACTTC	CASSPHPGPTYEQYF
.	.	TRBJ2-7	TRBV4-1	TGCGCCAGCAGTGAAGACAGAGACTACGAGCAGTACTTC	CASSEDRDYEQYF
.	.	TRBJ2-1	TRBV30	TGTGCCTGGATGTTGGGGATGAACAATGAGCAGTTCTTC	CAWMLGMNNEQFF